These 14 T cell receptor beta chains were sequenced from one sample in a study of blood T cell repertoires in COVID-19. The repertoire was sequenced with immunoSEQ multiplex PCR; TCRdb's copy has only in-frame clones and lacks some. The repertoire includes approximately 250,000 clones, around 80% of them detected once, and 3.5% to 5% sits in the top ten. Source material: PBMCs or T cells enriched from blood (not recorded which). Receptors originate from a man aged 25 to 40 with acute COVID-19.

The rearrangement uses TRBV7-2 and TRBJ1-2, with 9 bases that match TRBD1. V was clipped by 4 bases and J by 8 bases; unmatched bases: 14. Per germline, CDR1 SGHTA and CDR2 FQGNSA. This CDR3 comprises 16 residues. This chain's CDR3 is CASSSYDRDREGGYTF. The CDR3 DNA reads TGTGCCAGCAGCTCTTATGACCGGGACAGGGAAGGCGGCTACACCTTC.

V usage is TRBV24-1 and J usage is TRBJ1-2, with a tentative D call TRBD1 (6 bases). The germline V gene encodes CDR1 KGHDR and CDR2 SFDVKD. The CDR3 has 14 amino acids. Trimming removed 4 bases at V and 5 bases at J, with 13 bases between. CDR3 nucleotide sequence: TGTGCCACCAGTGACCCAAGGACAGAATATGGCTACACCTTC. It yields the protein CATSDPRTEYGYTF.

The chain joins TRBV7-3 to TRBJ2-2; D is perhaps TRBD1 (6 bases). In germline, CDR1 is SGHTA, CDR2 FQGTGA. This CDR3 region has 17 residues. Deletions cut 2 bases from V and 4 bases from J, with 17 bases between. In DNA form, the CDR3 reads TGTGCCAGCAGCTTAGTTGGCCCGGACAGATCCACCGGGGAGCTGTTTTTT. Amino acids: CASSLVGPDRSTGELFF.

Of note for this clone: A read error may account for a junction end that differs from germline. The sample holds other DNA sequences that translate to the same CDR3. The J gene is TRBJ2-1, the V gene TRBV5-1, with 9 nucleotides matching TRBD2. CDR3 length: 15 amino acids. Germline values: CDR1 SGHRS, CDR2 YFSETQ. The CDR3 sequence is CASSLSGSSYNEQFF. The DNA of the CDR3 is TGTGCCAGCAGCCTTAGCGGGAGCTCCTACAATGAGCAGTTCTTC.

The chain is built from TRBV7-2 and TRBJ2-3; D unresolved. The CDR3 covers 15 residues. Germline V CDR1 and CDR2: SGHTA, FQGNSA. Between the trimmed V and J ends, which lost 7 bases and 1 base, there was a span of 15 bases. CDR3 protein: CASTQTRVGTDTQYF. The CDR3 DNA sequence: TGTGCCAGCACCCAAACCCGGGTCGGCACAGATACGCAGTATTTT.

The chain couples TRBV6-1 to TRBJ1-5; D might be TRBD1 (6 bases). The CDR3 loop spans 14 amino acids. Germline V gene sequence: CDR1 MNHNS, CDR2 SASEGT. The ends were cut back, 0 bases at V and 7 bases at J, with 10 bases in the middle. CDR3 protein: CASSEAGGLQPQHF. The CDR3 DNA is TGTGCCAGCAGTGAAGCTGGGGGCCTCCAGCCCCAGCATTTT.

The chain combines TRBV5-6 with TRBJ1-3, with D maybe TRBD1 (5 bases). V was trimmed by 4 bases and J by 0 bases, leaving 11 bases between them. Germline V gene lookup returns CDR1 SGHDT and CDR2 YYEEEE. This CDR3 contains 15 residues. Written as DNA, the CDR3 is TGTGCCAGCAGCCGTAGACAGCTCTCTGGAAACACCATATATTTT. Translated, it gives CASSRRQLSGNTIYF. Full variable domain (outside the CDR3, taken from reference TRBV5-6 and TRBJ1-3): DAGVTQSPTHLIKTRGQQVTLRCSPKSGHDTVSWYQQALGQGPQFIFQYYEEEERQRGNFPDRFSGHQFPNYSSELNVNALLLGDSALYLCASSRRQLSGNTIYFGEGSWLTVV.

This clone showed up just once. The chain has TRBV3-1 (or the pseudogene TRBV3-2) and TRBJ1-3; D remains ambiguous. Germline V gene data show CDR1 as LGHDT and CDR2 as YNNKEL (reference sequence). V was pared by 3 bases and J by 1 base, with 7 bases between. The length of the CDR3 is 14 residues. CDR3 DNA sequence: TGTGCCAGCAGCCACAGGTCATCTGGAAACACCATATATTTT. Protein sequence: CASSHRSSGNTIYF.

The genes are TRBV3-1 (or the pseudogene TRBV3-2) and TRBJ1-6; 11 bases fit TRBD1. The CDR3 sequence is 16 residues long. The germline V gene has CDR1 LGHDT and CDR2 YNNKEL (reference sequence). The trim removed 2 bases at V and 7 bases at J, leaving 4 bases unmatched. CDR3 amino acids: CASSQWTGGSNSPLHF. Written as DNA, the CDR3 is TGTGCCAGCAGCCAATGGACAGGGGGCTCCAATTCACCCCTCCACTTT.

This chain uses TRBV4-1 with TRBJ2-3; 7 bases are a match to TRBD2. Germline assignment: CDR1 MGHRA and CDR2 YSYEKL. Unmatched junction bases numbered 8, after V lost 2 bases and J lost 6 bases. The CDR3 has 15 amino acids. The CDR3 DNA is TGCGCCAGCAGCCAATCCGGAGGGCGGGGGGATACGCAGTATTTT. Its protein is CASSQSGGRGDTQYF.

The V and J genes are TRBV30 and TRBJ1-6; 9 positions agree with TRBD1. Germline V lookup: CDR1 GTSNPN, CDR2 SVGIG (reference sequence). V shed 4 bases and J 8 bases; nucleotides not matched to a gene: 3. CDR3 size: 13 residues. CDR3 sequence reads: CAWTDRGDSPLHF. The CDR3 DNA is TGTGCCTGGACGGACAGGGGAGATTCACCCCTCCACTTT.

A word on this clone: The same CDR3 also results from other DNA sequences found in this sample. V usage is TRBV18 and J usage is TRBJ1-1, with a tentative D call TRBD1 (6 bases). Per the germline V gene, CDR1 is KGHSH and CDR2 is LQKENI. V dropped 6 bases and J dropped 1 base, with 9 bases sitting between them. The length of the CDR3 is 13 residues. CDR3 DNA: TGTGCCAGCTCGTCGGACAGGAACACTGAAGCTTTCTTT. Translated, it gives CASSSDRNTEAFF.

The chain recombines TRBV29-1 with TRBJ1-2; a possible D gene is TRBD1 (6 bases). Germline V gives CDR1 SQVTM, CDR2 ANQGSEA. This CDR3 is built from 13 residues. The germline V and J ends were trimmed by 7 bases and 0 bases, with 12 bases remaining between them. As DNA, the CDR3 is TGCAGCGCCAAGGACAGTTCTAACTATGGCTACACCTTC. Its protein is CSAKDSSNYGYTF.

This clone turned up a few times. The chain uses TRBV14 and TRBJ1-4; D is unresolved. The germline CDR1 and CDR2 sequences are SGHDN and FVKESK. The germline V and J ends were trimmed by 4 bases and 4 bases, with 13 bases remaining between them. This CDR3 has 15 amino acids. This CDR3 reads CASSPGGLINEKLFF. The CDR3 DNA reads TGTGCCAGCAGCCCCGGAGGACTGATTAATGAAAAACTGTTTTTT.